The 4 T cell receptor beta chains below come from one sample, sequenced in a study of shared clonotypes between healthy human individuals. Repertoires were generated with immunoSEQ multiplex PCR, while TCRdb's copy carries only in-frame clones and drops some. In the table there are roughly 2.5 million clones, about 92% of which are singletons. What was sequenced was naive CD4+ T cells sorted from blood. The subset is: CD45RA+ positively selected. Source of these receptors: a man aged 18 to 29 in good health.

The rearrangement joins TRBV19 to TRBJ1-2; 8 bases line up with TRBD1. The J segment lost 6 bases and the V segment lost 6 bases, leaving 12 bases of the junction unmatched. The CDR3 is 15 amino acids. CDR1 LNHDA and CDR2 SQIVND come from the germline V gene (reference sequence). The CDR3 bases are TGTGCCAGTAGGCCAGGGGGCCTTGGATCGGATGGCTACACCTTC. It specifies CASRPGGLGSDGYTF.

This clone was seen once. V usage is TRBV7-8 and J usage is TRBJ1-1; D gene unclear. The CDR3 is made up of 13 amino acids. CDR1 and CDR2 from the germline V gene are SGHVS and FQNEAQ. V gave up 8 bases and J gave up 1 base, with 11 bases separating them. The CDR3 region has the DNA TGTGCCAGCGCAAAACAGAGGAACACTGAAGCTTTCTTT. It translates to CASAKQRNTEAFF.

The rearrangement uses TRBV6-1 and TRBJ2-2; the D call may be TRBD1 or TRBD2 (5 bases each). CDR3 size: 15 residues. Trimming took 6 bases from V and 3 from J, leaving 14 bases between them. The germline CDR1 and CDR2 sequences are MNHNS and SASEGT. The DNA for the CDR3 is TGTGCCAGCAGCCTCCGGGACGAACACACCGGGGAGCTGTTTTTT. Its translation: CASSLRDEHTGELFF.

In DNA, the CDR3 is TGTGCCAGCAGAGAATCACCGGGTGGAGGAACTGAAGCTTTCTTT. It translates to CASRESPGGGTEAFF. This rearrangement joins TRBV5-4 to TRBJ1-1; D not certain. Germline assignment: CDR1 SGHNT and CDR2 YYREEE (reference sequence). The CDR3 runs to 15 residues. V lost 5 bases, J lost 5 bases, and 19 bases lay in between.